What follows describes a single T cell receptor beta chain. Its antigen is unidentified. These data come from a study of lymphopenia after photon versus proton radiotherapy. Study observations and caveats: A bigger post-nadir fall in TCR diversity correlated inversely with survival time in deceased patients.

Profiling relied on immunoSEQ multiplex PCR, and the TCRdb table lists in-frame clones only, not all of them. The sample has tens of thousands of clones; about four fifths are singletons. Germline CDR1 MNHNY, CDR2 SVGAGI (reference sequence). The CDR3 sequence is 15 residues long. Trimming cost V 5 bases and J 4 bases; bases outside gene matches: 7. The V gene is TRBV6-6, the J gene TRBJ2-7, with 11 bases aligning to TRBD1. The TCR comes from a man aged 55 to 69 with pancreatic cancer. The sequenced sample was peripheral blood, obtained from a patient treated with proton-based radiotherapy. CDR3 nucleotide sequence: TGTGCCAGCAGTCAACGAGGGACAGGGGGATACGAGCAGTACTTC. It codes for CASSQRGTGGYEQYF.